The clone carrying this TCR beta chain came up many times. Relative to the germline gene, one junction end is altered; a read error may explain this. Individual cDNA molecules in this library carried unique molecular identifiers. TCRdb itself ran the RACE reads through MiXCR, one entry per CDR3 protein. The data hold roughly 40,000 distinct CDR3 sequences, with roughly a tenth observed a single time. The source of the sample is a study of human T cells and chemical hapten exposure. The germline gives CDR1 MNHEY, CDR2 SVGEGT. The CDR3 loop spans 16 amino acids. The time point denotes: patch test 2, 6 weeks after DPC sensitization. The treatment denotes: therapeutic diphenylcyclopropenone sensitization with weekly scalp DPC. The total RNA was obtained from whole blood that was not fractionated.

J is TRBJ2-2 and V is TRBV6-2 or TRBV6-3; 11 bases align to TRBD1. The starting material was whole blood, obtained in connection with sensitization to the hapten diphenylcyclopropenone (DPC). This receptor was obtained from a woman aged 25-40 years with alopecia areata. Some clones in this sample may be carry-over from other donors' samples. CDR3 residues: CASSNSGTGGTGELFF. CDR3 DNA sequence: TGTGCCAGCAGTAACTCCGGGACAGGGGGAACCGGGGAGCTGTTTTTT.